This T cell receptor (beta chain) was captured by sequencing in a study of cytomegalovirus exposure and HLA in healthy donors. General study results and limits: Most of the TCR beta V segments (in an earlier analysis) were productive either about 87% or about 30% of the time.

Primers for the PCR totalled 60 Vbeta and 13 Jbeta. The table came from immunoSEQ multiplex PCR; TCRdb's copy has only in-frame clones and leaves some out. The data contain 150,000 to 200,000 clones, over 75% of them singletons. CDR1 LGHNA and CDR2 YSLEER come from the germline V gene. The CDR3 contains 16 residues. V trimming: 2 bases; J trimming: 2 bases; junction bases outside the gene matches: 6. As to this clone: Its target is unknown.

The sequence was obtained from a man aged 18-30 years in good health and CMV-seropositive. The chain uses TRBV4-3 and TRBJ2-3, with 8 bases fitting TRBD1. The sample was PBMCs. Written as DNA, the CDR3 is TGCGCCAGCAGCCAAATCTCAGGGGGCCCCACAGATACGCAGTATTTT. Translation gives CASSQISGGPTDTQYF.